The next 26 T cell receptor beta chains were all read from a single sample in a study of lung T cells in sarcoidosis with Löfgren's syndrome. TCRdb reprocessed the reads with MiXCR, giving one entry per CDR3 protein. The sample holds 58,000 or so distinct CDR3 sequences, 21% seen once. Sequencing was performed on CD4+ T cells from PBMCs. These receptors were collected from a human donor with sarcoidosis (Löfgren's syndrome or another form), or a control subject (not recorded which).

Turning to this clonotype: Being one base from a much bigger clone, this may be a read error. The chain's CDR3 is CAGSFGQGAKATDTQYF. The CDR3 coding sequence is TGCGCCGGCAGCTTTGGCCAGGGGGCGAAGGCCACAGATACGCAGTATTTT. This chain links TRBV5-1 with TRBJ2-3; 8 nucleotides align to TRBD1. CDR3 length: 17 residues. CDR1 and CDR2 (germline): SGHRS, YFSETQ.

At least ten counts were recorded for this clonotype. The gene calls are TRBV19 and TRBJ2-3; tentatively, D is TRBD2 (5 bases). The CDR3 is made up of 14 amino acids. Trimming stripped 7 bases from V and 2 bases from J, with 13 bases between. From germline, CDR1 is LNHDA and CDR2 SQIVND (reference sequence). The CDR3 protein is CASNHPGSTDTQYF. The DNA of the CDR3 is TGTGCCAGTAATCATCCGGGGTCCACAGATACGCAGTATTTT.

This clonotype was picked up many times. This chain joins TRBV28 and TRBJ1-1; D possibly corresponds to TRBD1 (6 bases). This CDR3 is built from 16 residues. Trimming cost V 5 bases and J 1 base, with 17 bases left between them. The V gene's germline CDR1 is MDHEN and CDR2 SYDVKM. CDR3 sequence reads: CASSTPTGHPNTEAFF. The CDR3 region has the DNA TGTGCCAGCAGTACCCCGACGGGACACCCGAACACTGAAGCTTTCTTT.

Concerning this clonotype itself: Germline and junction disagree at one end, which may indicate a read error. This chain joins TRBV28 and TRBJ2-3, with D hard to call. CDR1 is MDHEN, CDR2 SYDVKM, per germline. This CDR3 has 12 residues. The DNA of the CDR3 is TGTGCCAGCAGTTTGAGCACAGATAAGCAGTATTTT. Translating gives CASSLSTDKQYF. Using reference TRBV28 and TRBJ2-3 for the parts outside the CDR3, the full variable domain is DVKVTQSSRYLVKRTGEKVFLECVQDMDHENMFWYRQDPGLGLRLIYFSYDVKMKEKGDIPEGYSVSREKKERFSLILESASTNQTSMYLCASSLSTDKQYFGPGTRLTVL.

In this sample, this clonotype turned up many times. V gene TRBV20-1 combines with J gene TRBJ2-7; weak D call: TRBD1 (5 bases). Between the trimmed V and J ends, which lost 3 bases and 2 bases, there was a span of 17 bases. CDR1 DFQATT and CDR2 SNEGSKA come from the germline V gene (reference sequence). The length of the CDR3 is 15 residues. This CDR3 is CSASGANTNTYEQYF. The CDR3, as DNA: TGCAGTGCTAGTGGGGCCAACACGAATACCTACGAGCAGTACTTC.

Many counts were recorded for this clonotype. The chain uses TRBV24-1 and TRBJ2-5; 8 bases line up with TRBD1. Per the germline V gene, CDR1 is KGHDR and CDR2 is SFDVKD. CDR3 length equals 15 residues. Trimming took 4 bases from V and 3 from J; bases not matched to a gene: 6. The CDR3 DNA reads TGTGCCACCAGTGACCTAACAGGGGGAAAAGAGACCCAGTACTTC. This translates into CATSDLTGGKETQYF.

In regard to this clonotype: Since a much larger clone is just one base distant, this may be a read error. A read error is likely, as this CDR3 ends without the conserved phenylalanine or tryptophan. The chain uses TRBV18 and TRBJ1-1; D is perhaps TRBD1 (6 bases). Germline CDR1 reads KGHSH; CDR2 reads LQKENI. V lost 6 bases and J lost 8, with 16 bases in between. The CDR3 has 13 residues. DNA for the CDR3: TGTGCCAGCTCCCTGGACTGGGGGCGCGAAGCTTTCCTT. It codes for CASSLDWGREAFL.

This clonotype turned up a few times. The rearrangement uses TRBV12-3 or TRBV12-4 and TRBJ1-4; D not resolved. This CDR3 has 14 residues. With 7 bases removed from V and 1 base from J, the gap between germline ends came to 10 bases. The chain's CDR3 is CASTPRVTNEKLFF. The DNA for the CDR3 is TGTGCCAGCACCCCTAGGGTAACTAATGAAAAACTGTTTTTT.

This clonotype was counted ten times or more. The rearrangement links TRBV20-1 to TRBJ2-7; 8 positions match TRBD2. Germline CDR1 is DFQATT and CDR2 is SNEGSKA (reference sequence). There are 14 residues in the CDR3. J lost 2 bases, V lost 0 bases, and 3 bases had no gene match. CDR3 residues: CSAREGLEPYEQYF. The CDR3 bases are TGCAGTGCTAGAGAGGGACTAGAACCCTACGAGCAGTACTTC.

In its sample, this clonotype was seen many times. The chain combines TRBV28 with TRBJ1-5; tentatively, D is TRBD1 (5 bases). Germline CDR1 and CDR2: MDHEN and SYDVKM. The length of the CDR3 is 14 residues. The V end lost 5 bases, the J end lost 0 bases, and 8 bases lay between the germline ends. CDR3 loop: CASSQGNSNQPQHF. CDR3 nucleotides: TGTGCCAGCAGTCAGGGTAATAGCAATCAGCCCCAGCATTTT.

This clonotype was recorded at least ten times. The chain couples TRBV24-1 to TRBJ2-3; D tentatively reads TRBD1 or TRBD2 (7 bases each). The CDR3 length is 15 residues. Germline lookup yields CDR1 KGHDR and CDR2 SFDVKD. The germline V and J ends were trimmed by 4 bases and 4 bases, with 14 bases remaining between them. CDR3 DNA: TGTGCCACCAGTGAGGGAGGGGGCTTCGCAGATACGCAGTATTTT. This gives the protein CATSEGGGFADTQYF.

There are many counts of this clonotype. The CDR3 DNA is TGTGCCAGCAGCGTGGGACAGGGAAACTCACCCCTCCACTTT. Translating gives CASSVGQGNSPLHF. This chain links TRBV7-2 with TRBJ1-6; the match to TRBD1 covers 9 bases. The CDR3 contains 14 residues. The trim removed 5 bases at V and 10 bases at J, leaving 6 bases unmatched. Per germline, CDR1 SGHTA and CDR2 FQGNSA.

Note on this clonotype: One base away lies a much larger clone, so this may be a sequencing read error. In this CDR3 the conserved last residue, phenylalanine or tryptophan, is missing, so a read error is likely. The chain has TRBV24-1 and TRBJ2-5, with a weak D call TRBD1 (6 bases). The CDR3 is made up of 13 amino acids. Germline CDR1 KGHDR, CDR2 SFDVKD. With 10 bases removed from V and 6 bases from J, the gap between germline ends came to 17 bases. CDR3 sequence: CATGQINDQTQYL. The DNA of the CDR3 is TGTGCCACAGGACAGATTAATGACCAGACCCAGTACCTC.

The chain recombines TRBV29-1 with TRBJ2-1, with D unclear. V lost 5 bases and J 6 bases, leaving 8 bases between the germline ends. This CDR3 has 11 residues. From germline, CDR1 is SQVTM and CDR2 ANQGSEA. The CDR3 nucleotides are TGCAGCGTTCTATGGACCAATGAGCAGTTCTTC. It is translated as CSVLWTNEQFF.

This clonotype was counted between two and nine times. This chain uses TRBV7-2 with TRBJ1-4; a weak D match, TRBD1 (6 bases). CDR3 length: 17 amino acids. The germline V gene encodes CDR1 SGHTA and CDR2 FQGNSA. V was clipped by 1 base and J by 2 bases, with 14 bases between them. In nucleotides, the CDR3 is TGTGCCAGCAGCTTAGGGGGGCCCACTTCTACTAATGAAAAACTGTTTTTT. Translation: CASSLGGPTSTNEKLFF.

This clonotype was picked up many times. The chain has TRBV4-1 and TRBJ2-1, with TRBD1 matching over 8 bases. Trimming removed 3 bases from V and 10 bases from J; junction bases left unmatched: 8. CDR1 and CDR2 (germline): MGHRA, YSYEKL. This CDR3 region has 14 residues. The CDR3 protein is CASSHLGTGMEQFF. DNA for the CDR3: TGCGCCAGCAGCCACCTCGGGACAGGTATGGAGCAGTTCTTC.

The rearrangement uses TRBV29-1 and TRBJ1-1; possibly TRBD1 for D (5 bases). Per germline, CDR1 SQVTM and CDR2 ANQGSEA. The CDR3 is 13 amino acids. With 4 bases removed from V and 5 bases from J, the gap between germline ends came to 14 bases. The CDR3 protein is CSVGGVECTEAFF. CDR3 sequence (DNA): TGCAGCGTTGGGGGGGTGGAGTGTACTGAAGCTTTCTTT.

This clonotype showed up many times. The V and J genes are TRBV28 and TRBJ1-1; 7 nucleotides agree with TRBD1. CDR3 length equals 14 residues. CDR1 is MDHEN, CDR2 SYDVKM, per germline. V was pared by 6 bases and J by 1 base, with 5 bases of the junction left unmatched. The CDR3 protein is CASSSTGRNTEAFF. CDR3 sequence (DNA): TGTGCCAGCAGCTCGACAGGGAGGAACACTGAAGCTTTCTTT.

In regard to this clonotype: One junction end disagrees with the germline gene, perhaps due to a read error. This chain links TRBV28 with TRBJ2-1; D perhaps matches TRBD2 (7 bases). This CDR3 has 16 amino acids. Germline V gives CDR1 MDHEN, CDR2 SYDVKM. The DNA of the CDR3 is TGTGCCAGCAGTTCCCCGGGGGGCCATACTTACAATGGGCAGTTCTTC. It translates to CASSSPGGHTYNGQFF.

The V and J genes are TRBV9 and TRBJ1-1; no clear D gene. Germline V gene data show CDR1 as SGDLS and CDR2 as YYNGEE. Trimming removed 0 bases from V and 7 bases from J, with 7 bases in between. The CDR3 has 12 amino acids. CDR3 DNA: TGTGCCAGCAGCGTAGCTTCGGGTGAAGCTTTCTTT. This encodes CASSVASGEAFF.

The sample holds many counts of this clonotype. Because the CDR3's place on the DNA is in doubt, the DNA is left out and the CDR3 is given as listed by TCRdb. The chain recombines TRBV7-2 with TRBJ2-5; the DNA was not compared with TRBD2, the D call given in the table. Germline loops: CDR1 SGHTA, CDR2 FQGNSA. From its first to its last residue, the CDR3 has 14 amino acids. The chain's CDR3 is CASSILGGTETQYF.

This clonotype was recorded a few times. A much larger clone lies a single base off, so this may be a read error. The chain employs TRBV28 and TRBJ1-5, with D possibly matching TRBD1 (5 bases). V was clipped by 8 bases and J by 5 bases, with 19 bases between them. Per the germline V gene, CDR1 is MDHEN and CDR2 is SYDVKM. The CDR3 spans 15 residues. The CDR3 DNA follows: TGTGCCAGCCGCGCCAGGGTTTTTTCCGATCAGCCCCAGCATTTT. It yields the protein CASRARVFSDQPQHF.

The V call is TRBV7-3, the J call TRBJ2-2; D gene uncertain. Trimming stripped 2 bases from V and 0 bases from J, with 7 bases between. Germline V gene data show CDR1 as SGHTA and CDR2 as FQGTGA. The CDR3 is made up of 15 amino acids. The CDR3 nucleotides read TGTGCCAGCAGCTTAGACGGAACGAACACCGGGGAGCTGTTTTTT. It codes for CASSLDGTNTGELFF.

This clonotype was seen only a few times. The rearrangement uses TRBV7-9 and TRBJ1-6, with 7 nucleotides matching TRBD1. The length of the CDR3 is 15 residues. Germline V gene lookup returns CDR1 SEHNR and CDR2 FQNEAQ (reference sequence). V lost 2 bases, J lost 7 bases, and 5 bases stayed unmatched. CDR3 in amino acids: CASSLTGQLNSPLHF. As DNA, the CDR3 is TGTGCCAGCAGCTTAACGGGACAGCTCAATTCACCCCTCCACTTT.

This clonotype was seen only a few times. V gene TRBV3-1 combines with J gene TRBJ1-5; D remains ambiguous. The germline gives CDR1 LGHDT, CDR2 YNNKEL (reference sequence). V shed 2 bases and J shed 0 bases, with 11 bases lying between them. CDR3 length equals 16 residues. CDR3 sequence: CASSQSGSYSNQPQHF. The DNA for the CDR3 is TGTGCCAGCAGCCAATCGGGGAGTTATAGCAATCAGCCCCAGCATTTT.

The V gene is TRBV24-1, the J gene TRBJ2-5; 7 bases agree with TRBD2. The CDR3 totals 15 residues. Trimming removed 2 bases from V and 5 bases from J; junction bases left unmatched: 7. Germline V gene lookup returns CDR1 KGHDR and CDR2 SFDVKD. The CDR3 loop is CATSDSRDGGETQYF. The CDR3, as DNA: TGTGCCACCAGTGATTCTAGGGACGGGGGGGAGACCCAGTACTTC.